This paragraph reports one TCR beta chain. These data are taken from a study of blood T cell repertoires in COVID-19. The CDR3 loop spans 14 amino acids. Germline V CDR1 and CDR2: SGDLS, YYNGEE. V gave up 3 bases and J gave up 5 bases; unmatched junction bases: 5. Per the original methods: Amplification of reference gene primers provided the estimated nucleated cell counts. Here immunoSEQ multiplex PCR was the method, and the copy in TCRdb shows in-frame clones only, minus some. The DNA was the basis for D and trimming; V, J and clone size are from that table. The sample carries over 250,000 clones, around 86% recorded once.

The sequenced sample was peripheral blood. The clonotype originates from a man in his fifties or sixties with acute or convalescent COVID-19. The chain joins TRBV9 to TRBJ2-5; 9 bases map to TRBD1. The CDR3 DNA follows: TGTGCCAGCAGCGCCACAGGGGGCTCGGAGACCCAGTACTTC. It yields the protein CASSATGGSETQYF.